These 22 T cell receptor beta chains originate from one sample sequenced in a study of blood T cells in healthy people across ages. The authors ran a second PCR of about 7 to 12 cycles using a sample-barcoded 5' primer and a J-beta primer mix. TCRdb passed the 5' RACE reads through MiXCR, listing each CDR3 protein once. Among about 780,000 distinct CDR3 sequences listed, about half were seen once. Sequencing input: blood. Every receptor here comes from an older man in good health.

J is TRBJ2-7 and V is TRBV6-6; no clear D gene. The CDR3 runs 12 residues. The V gene's germline CDR1 is MNHNY and CDR2 SVGAGI (reference sequence). The germline V and J ends were trimmed by 6 bases and 3 bases, with 9 bases remaining between them. Here the CDR3 DNA reads TGTGCCAGCAGCCCACATTACTACGAGCAGTACTTC. Encoded protein: CASSPHYYEQYF.

The CDR3 DNA follows: TGTGCCGGCGTATACACAGATACGCAGTATTTT. This sequence encodes CAGVYTDTQYF. This chain joins TRBV7-2 and TRBJ2-3; D not certain. Per the germline V gene, CDR1 is SGHTA and CDR2 is FQGNSA. Trimming stripped 11 bases from V and 2 bases from J, with 8 bases between. There are 11 residues in the CDR3.

The V and J genes are TRBV6-1 and TRBJ1-6, with 8 bases aligning to TRBD1. This CDR3 region has 13 residues. V lost 8 bases and J lost 7; bases outside the gene matches: 4. CDR1 is MNHNS and CDR2 is SASEGT in the germline V gene. CDR3 protein: CASAAGGNSPLHF. DNA of the CDR3: TGTGCCAGCGCCGCAGGGGGCAATTCACCCCTCCACTTT.

The J gene is TRBJ2-3, the V gene TRBV7-2; 7 bases align to TRBD2. This CDR3 contains 15 residues. V lost 3 bases and J lost 2; bases outside the gene matches: 5. CDR1 and CDR2 (germline): SGHTA, FQGNSA. CDR3 nucleotides: TGTGCCAGCAGCTTCTCCAGCGGGGACACAGATACGCAGTATTTT. This encodes CASSFSSGDTDTQYF. The variable domain in full, completed from reference TRBV7-2 and TRBJ2-3, reads GAGVSQSPSNKVTEKGKDVELRCDPISGHTALYWYRQSLGQGLEFLIYFQGNSAPDKSGLPSDRFSAERTGGSVSTLTIQRTQQEDSAVYLCASSFSSGDTDTQYFGPGTRLTVL.

This chain uses TRBV3-1 with TRBJ2-3; 7 positions agree with TRBD1. CDR3 length: 16 amino acids. V lost 4 bases to trimming and J lost 2 bases; unmatched junction nucleotides: 9. From germline, CDR1 is LGHDT and CDR2 YNNKEL (reference sequence). In DNA form, the CDR3 reads TGTGCCAGCAGCCGATTTGGACAGGACTTCACAGATACGCAGTATTTT. Translation gives CASSRFGQDFTDTQYF.

V is TRBV7-2 and J is TRBJ2-3; weak D call: TRBD1 (6 bases). From germline, CDR1 is SGHTA and CDR2 FQGNSA. This CDR3 is built from 16 residues. Deletions cut 5 bases from V and 0 bases from J, with 15 bases between. The CDR3 DNA is TGTGCCAGCAGCGTGGACAGACCAGCTAGCACAGATACGCAGTATTTT. Protein sequence: CASSVDRPASTDTQYF.

Ten or more counts support this clonotype. J is TRBJ1-2 and V is TRBV14; 8 bases map to TRBD1. Trimming removed 4 bases from V and 3 bases from J; junction bases left unmatched: 4. CDR3 length: 14 amino acids. The germline gives CDR1 SGHDN, CDR2 FVKESK. CDR3 residues: CASSRDRGDYGYTF. CDR3 bases: TGTGCCAGCAGCCGAGACAGGGGAGACTATGGCTACACCTTC.

In the case of this clonotype: A much larger clone differs by one base, so this may be a read error. The rearrangement uses TRBV5-5 and TRBJ1-5; 7 nucleotides align to TRBD1. The CDR3 extends over 15 amino acids. The V segment lost 4 bases and the J segment 1 base; nucleotides outside the gene matches: 5. The germline V gene has CDR1 SGHKS and CDR2 YYEKEE (reference sequence). The CDR3 here is CASSRGQASNQPQHF. As DNA, the CDR3 is TGTGCCAGCAGCCGTGGACAGGCAAGCAATCAGCCCCAGCATTTT.

This clonotype has just one count. The rearrangement links TRBV27 to TRBJ2-7, with D possibly TRBD2 on 5 matching bases. Germline CDR1 MNHEY, CDR2 SMNVEV (reference sequence). This CDR3 is built from 17 residues. Trimming cost V 4 bases and J 5 bases, with 24 bases left between them. The CDR3 spells CASSSPYEGRRIDEQYF. The CDR3 DNA reads TGTGCCAGCAGTTCTCCGTACGAGGGTCGGCGAATCGACGAGCAGTACTTC.

This clonotype showed up just a few times. The chain links TRBV20-1 to TRBJ2-7; the D gene is possibly TRBD2 (5 bases). Germline CDR1 DFQATT, CDR2 SNEGSKA (reference sequence). This CDR3 is 12 amino acids long. The V end was cut by 5 bases, the J end by 5 bases, with 13 bases between. CDR3 region: CSALHPGDEQYF. The CDR3 nucleotides are TGCAGTGCTCTTCACCCCGGGGACGAGCAGTACTTC.

This clonotype was seen a handful of times. The chain employs TRBV7-2 and TRBJ2-5; no clear D. The CDR3 extends over 15 amino acids. The ends were cut back, 5 bases at V and 11 bases at J, with 24 bases in the middle. Per the germline V gene, CDR1 is SGHTA and CDR2 is FQGNSA. The CDR3 coding sequence is TGTGCCAGCAGCCCCGGACGGATGGTTACCGGTGAGCAGTACTTC. This translates into CASSPGRMVTGEQYF.

The V gene is TRBV11-2, the J gene TRBJ2-1; 8 bases match TRBD2. Germline loops: CDR1 SGHAT, CDR2 FQNNGV. V lost 1 base, J lost 7 bases, and 6 bases stayed unmatched. The CDR3 totals 15 residues. CDR3: CASSLVAGPVNEQFF. For the CDR3, the DNA is TGTGCCAGCAGCTTAGTAGCGGGACCCGTTAATGAGCAGTTCTTC.

This clonotype was observed a few times. This chain connects TRBV12-3 or TRBV12-4 to TRBJ2-3; possibly TRBD2 for D (6 bases). Deletions cut 6 bases from V and 0 bases from J, with 16 bases between. The CDR3 runs to 16 residues. The CDR3 region is CASSNTVGTSTDTQYF. CDR3 DNA: TGTGCCAGCAGCAATACTGTGGGGACTAGCACAGATACGCAGTATTTT.

The chain employs TRBV5-1 and TRBJ1-2; D perhaps matches TRBD1 (6 bases). The CDR3 contains 14 residues. Germline V gene lookup returns CDR1 SGHRS and CDR2 YFSETQ. Trimming took 5 bases from V and 5 from J, leaving 16 bases between them. CDR3 sequence: CASSPDRGAYGYTF. CDR3 DNA: TGCGCCAGCAGTCCCGACCGGGGGGCGTATGGCTACACCTTC.

The rearrangement joins TRBV6-6 to TRBJ1-2, with 9 bases matching TRBD1. The CDR3 extends over 14 amino acids. After removal of 6 bases from V and 4 bases from J, the junction contained 6 bases not matched to a gene. CDR1 is MNHNY, CDR2 SVGAGI, per germline (reference sequence). CDR3 in amino acids: CASSYRGLGYGYTF. CDR3 nucleotides: TGTGCCAGCAGCTACAGGGGGCTCGGCTATGGCTACACCTTC.

This clonotype was detected a few times. The rearrangement links TRBV7-2 to TRBJ2-1; no firm D call. Per germline, CDR1 SGHTA and CDR2 FQGNSA. Deletions cut 5 bases from V and 0 bases from J, with 14 bases between. This CDR3 region has 16 residues. The CDR3 DNA reads as TGTGCCAGCAGCCCAAAGATTGTGAGCTCCTACAATGAGCAGTTCTTC. Translating gives CASSPKIVSSYNEQFF.

The J gene is TRBJ2-2, the V gene TRBV27, with 11 positions matching TRBD2. Germline V gene lookup returns CDR1 MNHEY and CDR2 SMNVEV (reference sequence). This CDR3 has 16 residues. Trimming cost V 7 bases and J 2 bases; bases outside gene matches: 6. In DNA, the CDR3 is TGTGCCAGCACCTCTAGCGGGAGGCTAAACACCGGGGAGCTGTTTTTT. It is translated as CASTSSGRLNTGELFF.

This clonotype was seen at least ten times. This chain joins TRBV12-3 or TRBV12-4 and TRBJ2-5, with 7 bases that match TRBD1. The CDR3 has 13 residues. The ends lost 7 bases at V and 1 base at J; junction bases unmatched: 3. The CDR3 region has the DNA TGTGCCAGCACCGGGGACAGCCAAGAGACCCAGTACTTC. Its translation: CASTGDSQETQYF.

The chain uses TRBV4-1 and TRBJ2-1; the match to TRBD2 covers 8 bases. The CDR3 spans 17 residues. V lost 3 bases to trimming and J lost 5 bases; unmatched junction nucleotides: 12. The germline CDR1 and CDR2 sequences are MGHRA and YSYEKL. CDR3 loop: CASSQDEAGGFHNEQFF. Here the CDR3 DNA reads TGCGCCAGCAGCCAGGACGAGGCGGGAGGCTTCCACAATGAGCAGTTCTTC.

This chain joins TRBV30 and TRBJ2-3; 11 nucleotides match TRBD2. Per the germline V gene, CDR1 is GTSNPN and CDR2 is SVGIG (reference sequence). CDR3 length: 14 amino acids. J lost 4 bases, V lost 3 bases, and 3 bases had no gene match. CDR3 in amino acids: CAWRRLAGSDTQYF. The DNA for the CDR3 is TGTGCCTGGAGGCGACTAGCGGGATCAGATACGCAGTATTTT. The variable domain in full, with the rest retrieved from reference TRBV30 and TRBJ2-3, is SQTIHQWPATLVQPVGSPLSLECTVEGTSNPNLYWYRQAAGRGLQLLFYSVGIGQISSEVPQNLSASRPQDRQFILSSKKLLLSDSGFYLCAWRRLAGSDTQYFGPGTRLTVL.

In nucleotides, the CDR3 is TGTGCCAGCAGCCCCTCAGTACTGGGACTCCGCCGGGGAGCTTTCTTT. This codes for CASSPSVLGLRRGAFF. The gene calls are TRBV14 and TRBJ1-1; TRBD1 might be the D (5 bases). CDR1 SGHDN and CDR2 FVKESK come from the germline V gene. The CDR3 is made up of 16 amino acids. The V end lost 4 bases, the J end lost 10 bases, and 25 bases lay between the germline ends.

This clonotype turned up a few times. This sequence joins TRBV6-2 or TRBV6-3 and TRBJ2-5; 15 bases agree with TRBD2. The germline gives CDR1 MNHEY, CDR2 SVGEGT. Trimming removed 2 bases from V and 5 bases from J; junction bases left unmatched: 12. This CDR3 spans 19 amino acids. The CDR3 DNA follows: TGTGCCAGCAGTTACCCCTCGACCGGACTAGCGGGAGGGCCGGAGACCCAGTACTTC. This gives the protein CASSYPSTGLAGGPETQYF.